Following are 17 T cell receptor beta chains from one sample sequenced in a study of molecular identifiers for immune sequencing clone quantification. TCRdb re-called the PCR reads with MiXCR, one entry per CDR3 protein. The table has approximately 60,000 distinct CDR3 sequences, around 19% seen once. Sequenced input: naive CD8+ T cells from blood, with Jurkat cell RNA spiked in. Specified subset: FACS-sorted CD8+CD4-CCR7+CD45RA+ naive T cells. These receptors were taken from a human donor in good health. Some libraries in this study had Jurkat cell RNA spiked in.

This clonotype was counted once. One end of the junction varies from germline; a read error may be responsible. The rearrangement links TRBV7-9 to TRBJ2-7; 7 bases are shared with TRBD2. Looked up from germline, CDR1 is SEHNR and CDR2 is FQNEAQ (reference sequence). This CDR3 has 16 residues. The CDR3: CASSFSRGSQTYEHYF. The CDR3, as DNA: TGTGCCAGCAGCTTTTCCCGCGGGAGTCAAACCTACGAGCATTACTTC.

Details on this clonotype: This likely comes from a read error, as the CDR3 has no conserved phenylalanine or tryptophan at its end. V and J are TRBV12-3 or TRBV12-4 and TRBJ1-5; 10 nucleotides match TRBD1. The CDR3 loop spans 15 amino acids. The CDR3 DNA follows: TGTGTCAGCAGTCCCGGACAGGGGGGCAATCAGCCCCAGCATCTT. It translates to CVSSPGQGGNQPQHL.

This clonotype appeared many times. The chain has TRBV7-2 and TRBJ1-1; D possibly corresponds to TRBD1 (6 bases). Germline V gene lookup returns CDR1 SGHTA and CDR2 FQGNSA. This CDR3 has 17 amino acids. The V end lost 3 bases, the J end lost 4 bases, and 21 bases lay between the germline ends. The CDR3 reads CASSFLAGSEGGTEAFF. CDR3 sequence (DNA): TGTGCCAGCAGCTTCCTTGCAGGGAGCGAAGGGGGCACTGAAGCTTTCTTT.

This clonotype was counted between two and nine times. This chain connects TRBV11-2 to TRBJ2-1, with D possibly being TRBD2 (6 bases). The CDR3 is made up of 16 amino acids. Looked up from germline, CDR1 is SGHAT and CDR2 is FQNNGV. The V end was cut by 1 base, the J end by 3 bases, with 13 bases between. CDR3 sequence: CASSLVGLAFYNEQFF. CDR3 DNA sequence: TGTGCCAGCAGCTTAGTTGGGCTAGCGTTCTACAATGAGCAGTTCTTC.

This clonotype was counted at least ten times. This rearrangement joins TRBV14 to TRBJ2-1, with 13 bases identical to TRBD2. Trimming at V came to 5 bases and at J to 5 bases, leaving 6 bases not matched to a gene. In germline, CDR1 is SGHDN, CDR2 FVKESK. The CDR3 runs to 16 residues. CDR3 amino acids: CASSSGLAGLHNEQFF. The CDR3 nucleotides are TGTGCCAGCAGCTCGGGACTAGCGGGACTGCACAATGAGCAGTTCTTC.

This clonotype was picked up a small number of times. A read error may explain this, as a much larger clone is one base away. V usage is TRBV6-2 or TRBV6-3 and J usage is TRBJ1-5, with no clear D. The CDR3 is 18 residues long. Germline CDR1 reads MNHEY; CDR2 reads SVGEGT. V dropped 7 bases and J dropped 0 bases, with 22 bases sitting between them. CDR3 residues: CASTPIDWVRVSNQPQHF. The CDR3, as DNA: TGTGCCAGCACCCCGATAGACTGGGTACGTGTTAGCAATCAGCCCCAGCATTTT.

This clonotype was observed many times. This chain uses TRBV4-1 with TRBJ2-7; 8 bases map to TRBD2. The V gene end was trimmed by 0 bases and the J gene end by 6 bases; junction bases not matched to a gene: 10. The germline gives CDR1 MGHRA, CDR2 YSYEKL. The CDR3 sequence is 16 residues long. The CDR3 sequence: CASSQDPGLAGTEQYF. The CDR3, as DNA: TGCGCCAGCAGCCAAGATCCGGGATTAGCGGGGACCGAGCAGTACTTC.

This clonotype showed up just once. This rearrangement joins TRBV28 to TRBJ2-2; D is possibly TRBD2 (6 bases). Germline values: CDR1 MDHEN, CDR2 SYDVKM. The CDR3 is made up of 14 amino acids. With 10 bases removed from V and 7 bases from J, the gap between germline ends came to 19 bases. CDR3 coding DNA: TGTGCCACCAGGATATTCGGGAGAGACGGGGAGCTGTTTTTT. Its protein product is CATRIFGRDGELFF.

A note on this clonotype: Since a much larger clone is just one base distant, this may be a read error. The chain has TRBV7-9 and TRBJ2-1; the match to TRBD2 covers 11 bases. CDR1 and CDR2 (germline): SEHNR, FQNEAQ (reference sequence). The CDR3 contains 16 residues. The trim removed 5 bases at V and 9 bases at J, leaving 12 bases unmatched. CDR3 coding DNA: TGTGCCAGCAGCGGAAGAACTAGCGGGGGCTTTAGTGAGCAGTTCTTC. It specifies CASSGRTSGGFSEQFF.

The V call is TRBV7-8, the J call TRBJ2-7; D is possibly TRBD2 (6 bases). V gave up 5 bases and J gave up 5 bases, with 25 bases separating them. Germline V lookup: CDR1 SGHVS, CDR2 FQNEAQ. This CDR3 is 17 amino acids long. The CDR3 protein is CASSEQRVVGRRNEQYF. The CDR3 DNA is TGTGCCAGCAGCGAACAGAGGGTCGTGGGGAGGCGGAACGAGCAGTACTTC.

J is TRBJ1-2 and V is TRBV29-1; D is undetermined. Trimming shortened V by 4 bases and J by 12 bases, and 21 bases separated the two germline ends. CDR1 and CDR2 from the germline V gene are SQVTM and ANQGSEA. This CDR3 is 13 amino acids long. CDR3 in amino acids: CSVVIPRPEGNTF. In DNA, the CDR3 is TGCAGCGTTGTTATACCGAGGCCGGAGGGCAACACCTTC.

This clonotype appeared many times. The genes are TRBV30 and TRBJ1-2, with a possible D match to TRBD1 (5 bases). Trimming cost V 3 bases and J 5 bases, with 13 bases left between them. The CDR3 covers 13 residues. In germline, CDR1 is GTSNPN, CDR2 SVGIG (reference sequence). For the CDR3, the DNA is TGTGCCTGGAGCCCCGGGACGTCGTATGGCTACACCTTC. It codes for CAWSPGTSYGYTF.

In its sample, this clonotype was seen many times. The gene calls are TRBV4-1 and TRBJ1-3, with D possibly being TRBD1 (5 bases). Trimming pared 5 bases from V and 0 bases from J, leaving 14 bases between. Germline CDR1 and CDR2: MGHRA and YSYEKL. This CDR3 has 16 amino acids. The CDR3 spells CASSSWSGGSGNTIYF. CDR3 DNA: TGCGCCAGCAGCTCTTGGTCCGGGGGCTCTGGAAACACCATATATTTT.

This clonotype was seen repeatedly, ten times or more. The gene calls are TRBV19 and TRBJ2-7, with D perhaps TRBD1 (6 bases). The CDR3 is made up of 14 amino acids. V was shortened by 6 bases and J by 3 bases, with 15 bases between the two germline ends. Looked up from germline, CDR1 is LNHDA and CDR2 is SQIVND (reference sequence). The CDR3 sequence is CASSSRQANYEQYF. The CDR3 bases are TGTGCCAGTAGCTCCCGACAGGCAAACTACGAGCAGTACTTC.

This clonotype was detected many times. The CDR3 loop reads CASSDRDISYEQYF. In DNA, the CDR3 is TGTGCCAGCAGCGACCGGGACATCTCCTACGAGCAGTACTTC. J is TRBJ2-7 and V is TRBV9; D is possibly TRBD1 (6 bases). This CDR3 is 14 amino acids long. The V end lost 3 bases, the J end lost 0 bases, and 10 bases lay between the germline ends. Germline V CDR1 and CDR2: SGDLS, YYNGEE.

The table lists this clonotype with many counts. V is TRBV29-1 and J is TRBJ2-3; 10 bases fit TRBD2. The V gene's germline CDR1 is SQVTM and CDR2 ANQGSEA. This CDR3 region has 15 residues. J lost 5 bases, V lost 6 bases, and 11 bases had no gene match. The CDR3 DNA sequence: TGCAGCGTGGGAGGGCTAGCGGGAGCGGAAGATACGCAGTATTTT. Residues: CSVGGLAGAEDTQYF.

With respect to this clonotype: An end of the junction differs from the germline gene, which may be a read error. V and J are TRBV13 and TRBJ1-1; TRBD1 aligns across 7 bases. The CDR3 totals 14 residues. Germline V lookup: CDR1 PRHDT, CDR2 FYEKMQ (reference sequence). This CDR3 is CASSSTGHGTGAFF. The CDR3 nucleotides read TGTGCCAGCAGCTCGACAGGGCATGGCACTGGAGCTTTCTTT.